These T cell receptor beta chains were read from a single sample in a study of type 1 regulatory T cells. TCRdb ran MiXCR on the reads and lists one entry per CDR3 protein. The sample contains about 71,000 distinct CDR3 sequences, roughly 20% of which appear only once. No antigen has been identified for these receptors. Sequencing was done on a sample of cultured type 1 regulatory T (Tr1) cells, either the whole culture or a sorted fraction (not recorded which). The receptors were sampled from a human donor in good health. CDR3s include the opening cysteine and the closing phenylalanine or tryptophan. D genes are given only for firm matches. Clone size, where shown, is once, few, many, or a class for clones that have expanded.

TRBJ1-2,TRBV20-1,few,NA,CSAGNGYTF,TGCAGTGCCGGCAATGGCTACACCTTC
TRBJ1-5,TRBV12-3/TRBV12-4,NA,NA,CASRPGRGGNQPQHF,TGTGCCAGCAGGCCCGGGAGGGGAGGCAATCAGCCCCAGCATTTT
TRBJ2-5,TRBV7-9,NA,NA,CASTPAETQYF,TGTGCCAGCACCCCTGCGGAGACCCAGTACTTC
TRBJ1-2,TRBV30,few,NA,CAWSGARGNGYTF,TGTGCCTGGAGTGGGGCGCGGGGGAATGGCTACACCTTC
TRBJ2-3,TRBV20-1,NA,NA,CSARAQRPGRPDTQYF,TGCAGTGCTAGAGCCCAGAGGCCGGGGCGTCCAGATACGCAGTATTTT
TRBJ1-1,TRBV5-1,NA,TRBD1,CASRPPGQGHTEAFF,TGCGCCAGCAGACCTCCGGGACAGGGGCACACTGAAGCTTTCTTT
TRBJ2-5,TRBV27,NA,TRBD2,CASSRRLAGGGETQYF,TGTGCCAGCAGCCGCCGACTAGCGGGAGGTGGGGAGACCCAGTACTTC
TRBJ2-6,TRBV20-1,NA,TRBD1,CSASDRGLSSGANVLTF,TGCAGTGCTAGCGACAGGGGGCTTAGTTCTGGGGCCAACGTCCTGACTTTC
TRBJ2-5,TRBV20-1,medium-sized,NA,CSALARQETQYF,TGCAGTGCGCTAGCGAGACAAGAGACCCAGTACTTC
TRBJ1-1,TRBV20-1,few,TRBD1,CSAPKTGTTEAFF,TGCAGTGCTCCGAAGACAGGGACTACTGAAGCTTTCTTT
TRBJ2-3,TRBV5-1,few,TRBD2,CASSLPSGPRATDTQYF,TGCGCCAGCAGCTTACCTAGCGGGCCCCGGGCGACGGATACGCAGTATTTT
TRBJ2-1,TRBV27,NA,NA,CASSFFNQGKNEQFF,TGTGCCAGCAGTTTTTTCAATCAGGGTAAAAATGAGCAGTTCTTC
TRBJ2-3,TRBV20-1,few,NA,CSAGHRRGPDTQYF,TGCAGTGCTGGACACAGGAGAGGGCCAGATACGCAGTATTTT
TRBJ1-6,TRBV11-3,many,NA,CASGQNSPLHF,TGTGCCAGCGGTCAGAATTCACCCCTCCACTTT
TRBJ2-5,TRBV7-7,many,NA,CARSAETVGETQYF,TGTGCTAGGTCGGCGGAGACAGTGGGTGAGACCCAGTACTTC
TRBJ2-5,TRBV18,NA,NA,CASSVTNQETQYF,TGTGCCAGCTCTGTGACTAACCAAGAGACCCAGTACTTC
TRBJ2-1,TRBV24-1,many,NA,CATSDPGGGTYNEQFF,TGTGCCACCAGTGATCCCGGTGGAGGGACCTACAATGAGCAGTTCTTC
TRBJ2-3,TRBV7-3,many,TRBD2,CASRLAGTDTQYF,TGTGCCAGCAGGCTAGCGGGCACAGATACGCAGTATTTT
TRBJ1-1,TRBV10-3,many,NA,CAVGAMNTEAFF,TGTGCCGTCGGAGCCATGAACACTGAAGCTTTCTTT
TRBJ1-1,TRBV5-1,few,TRBD1,CASSQGDFTEAFF,TGCGCCAGCAGCCAGGGGGATTTCACTGAAGCTTTCTTT
TRBJ2-3,TRBV5-1,few,NA,CASIATSGSTDTQYF,TGCGCCAGCATCGCCACAAGCGGTAGCACAGATACGCAGTATTTT
TRBJ1-6,TRBV12-3/TRBV12-4,few,NA,CASSLKAGWDSPLHF,TGTGCCAGCAGTTTAAAGGCAGGGTGGGATTCACCCCTCCACTTT
TRBJ2-5,TRBV25-1,NA,TRBD2,CATTTAGEWTTERTQYF,TGTGCCACCACTACAGCGGGAGAATGGACTACCGAGAGAACCCAGTACTTC
TRBJ2-1,TRBV5-1,NA,NA,CASSLAWGSYNEQFF,TGCGCCAGCAGCTTGGCCTGGGGCTCCTACAATGAGCAGTTCTTC
TRBJ2-1,TRBV18,NA,NA,CASSPPGTGKNEQFF,TGTGCCAGCTCACCACCCGGGACTGGAAAGAATGAGCAGTTCTTC
TRBJ1-5,TRBV4-2,NA,NA,CASRDFHSNQPQHF,TGTGCCAGCAGGGATTTCCATAGCAATCAGCCCCAGCATTTT
TRBJ2-1,TRBV10-3,NA,TRBD1,CAHRQGASYNEQFF,TGTGCCCACAGACAGGGGGCCTCCTACAATGAGCAGTTCTTC
TRBJ1-2,TRBV7-2,many,NA,CASNPLTSNGYTF,TGTGCCAGCAACCCTTTAACCAGCAATGGCTACACCTTC
TRBJ2-5,TRBV5-1,few,NA,CASSLGQAGETQYF,TGCGCCAGCAGCTTGGGGCAGGCAGGGGAGACCCAGTACTTC
TRBJ2-7,TRBV3-1,NA,TRBD2,CASSQGLAVMGYEQYF,TGTGCCAGCAGCCAAGGACTAGCGGTCATGGGGTACGAGCAGTACTTC
TRBJ1-2,TRBV20-1,NA,NA,CSARLDGYTF,TGCAGTGCTAGGTTAGATGGCTACACCTTC
TRBJ2-1,TRBV6-1,NA,TRBD2,CASRASAGGLSYNEQFF,TGTGCCAGCAGGGCGTCGGCGGGAGGCCTCTCCTACAATGAGCAGTTCTTC
TRBJ2-3,TRBV29-1,many,NA,CSVERGGTDTQYF,TGCAGCGTTGAAAGGGGGGGCACAGATACGCAGTATTTT